The 30 T cell receptor beta chains below were found in one sample sequenced in a study of blood T cell repertoires in COVID-19. The method was immunoSEQ multiplex PCR; TCRdb's version includes in-frame clones alone and lacks a portion of them. Of about 190,000 clones detected, 80% to 85% appear once; the ten largest clones hold under 5.5%. Sequencing input: peripheral blood. These receptors came from a woman younger than 45 with acute or convalescent COVID-19.

The DNA for the CDR3 is TGTGCCAGCAGCTACCGGACAGGGTCCTACGAGCAGTACTTC. It encodes CASSYRTGSYEQYF. The V gene is TRBV7-2, the J gene TRBJ2-7; 8 nucleotides agree with TRBD1. CDR3 size: 14 residues. V shed 4 bases, J shed 1 base, and the junction held 3 bases outside the gene matches. Germline V CDR1 and CDR2: SGHTA, FQGNSA.

This clone has just a few counts. This chain uses TRBV7-9 with TRBJ1-2; TRBD1 matches at 8 bases. CDR1 is SEHNR, CDR2 FQNEAQ, per germline (reference sequence). V lost 2 bases, J lost 8 bases, and 19 bases stayed unmatched. The CDR3 extends over 18 amino acids. CDR3 sequence reads: CASSLNPRRGRTRLGYTF. In DNA, the CDR3 is TGTGCCAGCAGCTTAAACCCCCGCAGGGGGCGAACCCGACTGGGCTACACCTTC.

The CDR3 spells CASSRQGAKVSTNEKLFF. Here the CDR3 DNA reads TGTGCCAGCAGCCGACAGGGTGCGAAGGTCTCAACTAATGAAAAACTGTTTTTT. V and J are TRBV6-6 and TRBJ1-4, with 7 bases fitting TRBD1. CDR1 and CDR2 from the germline V gene are MNHNY and SVGAGI (reference sequence). This CDR3 has 18 amino acids. With V trimmed by 6 bases and J by 0 bases, 13 bases remained unmatched.

The chain uses TRBV28 and TRBJ2-7; D not certain. The germline V gene encodes CDR1 MDHEN and CDR2 SYDVKM. CDR3 size: 15 residues. Trimming shortened V by 2 bases and J by 0 bases, and 11 bases separated the two germline ends. The CDR3 sequence: CASSLGQTHSYEQYF. The CDR3 nucleotides read TGTGCCAGCAGTTTAGGCCAGACACACTCCTACGAGCAGTACTTC.

The sample holds one count of this clone. The chain links TRBV28 to TRBJ2-1; 10 bases fit TRBD2. Looked up from germline, CDR1 is MDHEN and CDR2 is SYDVKM. The CDR3 totals 19 residues. The V gene end was trimmed by 5 bases and the J gene end by 0 bases; junction bases not matched to a gene: 13. CDR3 amino acids: CASSPPSTSGSNSYNEQFF. The CDR3 DNA follows: TGTGCCAGCAGTCCCCCTTCGACTAGCGGGTCCAACTCCTACAATGAGCAGTTCTTC. The full variable domain, in which reference TRBV28 and TRBJ2-1 provide the parts outside the CDR3, is DVKVTQSSRYLVKRTGEKVFLECVQDMDHENMFWYRQDPGLGLRLIYFSYDVKMKEKGDIPEGYSVSREKKERFSLILESASTNQTSMYLCASSPPSTSGSNSYNEQFFGPGTRLTVL.

This chain joins TRBV7-9 and TRBJ1-1; D is unclear. With 8 bases removed from V and 1 base from J, the gap between germline ends came to 8 bases. The CDR3 is 12 residues long. The germline CDR1 and CDR2 sequences are SEHNR and FQNEAQ (reference sequence). The CDR3 bases are TGTGCCAGCCCCTCCCCGAACACTGAAGCTTTCTTT. Translating it yields CASPSPNTEAFF.

CDR3 amino acids: CASSSSGDLAKNIQYF. As DNA, the CDR3 is TGCGCCAGCAGCTCATCAGGGGATTTAGCCAAAAACATTCAGTACTTC. The V call is TRBV5-1, the J call TRBJ2-4, with TRBD1 as a possible D gene (6 bases). Germline V gene data show CDR1 as SGHRS and CDR2 as YFSETQ. With 3 bases removed from V and 0 bases from J, the gap between germline ends came to 13 bases. This CDR3 is 16 amino acids long.

V is TRBV2 and J is TRBJ1-2; no reliable D call. The germline V and J ends were trimmed by 3 bases and 9 bases, with 11 bases remaining between them. The CDR3 length is 12 residues. Germline V CDR1 and CDR2: SNHLY, FYNNEI. The CDR3: CASSDGPGSYTF. In DNA, the CDR3 is TGTGCCAGCAGTGACGGACCGGGAAGCTACACCTTC.

This sequence joins TRBV29-1 and TRBJ1-1, with D maybe TRBD1 (6 bases). Germline values: CDR1 SQVTM, CDR2 ANQGSEA. The CDR3 length is 10 residues. The CDR3 spells CSGRGSEAFF. CDR3 coding DNA: TGCAGTGGCAGGGGTTCTGAAGCTTTCTTT. The entire variable domain, with the rest obtained from reference TRBV29-1 and TRBJ1-1, is as follows: SAVISQKPSRDICQRGTSLTIQCQVDSQVTMMFWYRQQPGQSLTLIATANQGSEATYESGFVIDKFPISRPNLTFSTLTVSNMSPEDSSIYLCSGRGSEAFFGQGTRLTVV.

The CDR3 sequence is CASSQEAGTSGRTYEQYF. In nucleotides, the CDR3 is TGTGCCAGCAGCCAAGAGGCGGGGACTAGCGGGAGGACCTACGAGCAGTACTTC. The chain combines TRBV4-2 with TRBJ2-7, with 15 bases matching TRBD2. The length of the CDR3 is 18 residues. V gave up 0 bases and J gave up 2 bases; unmatched junction bases: 5. CDR1 and CDR2 from the germline V gene are LGHNA and YNFKEQ.

This rearrangement joins TRBV11-2 to TRBJ2-5, with 7 bases aligning to TRBD1. Germline loops: CDR1 SGHAT, CDR2 FQNNGV. CDR3 size: 13 residues. V was clipped by 2 bases and J by 4 bases; unmatched bases: 1. In nucleotides, the CDR3 is TGTGCCAGCAGCTTAACAGGGGCAGAGACCCAGTACTTC. This encodes CASSLTGAETQYF.

CDR3 in DNA: TGTGCCAGCGCTACATCTGGTCGACTAGCGGGAGCCGAGCAGTACTTC. Amino acids: CASATSGRLAGAEQYF. V usage is TRBV27 and J usage is TRBJ2-7, with TRBD2 matching over 12 bases. With V trimmed by 8 bases and J by 6 bases, 14 bases remained unmatched. The CDR3 contains 16 residues. The germline V gene has CDR1 MNHEY and CDR2 SMNVEV (reference sequence).

The genes are TRBV10-1 and TRBJ1-1, with D perhaps TRBD1 (5 bases). The CDR3 has 13 amino acids. V was pared by 11 bases and J by 0 bases, with 13 bases between. Germline V gene lookup returns CDR1 WNHNN and CDR2 SYGVQD (reference sequence). The CDR3 bases are TGCGCCTGCCAATCGACAGTGAACACTGAAGCTTTCTTT. It encodes CACQSTVNTEAFF.

This clone occurred a few times. V is TRBV4-3 and J is TRBJ2-2; no clear D. V dropped 3 bases and J dropped 7 bases, with 9 bases sitting between them. The CDR3 runs 13 residues. The V gene's germline CDR1 is LGHNA and CDR2 YSLEER. Here the CDR3 DNA reads TGCGCCAGCAGCCATAGATCTAGCGGGGAGCTGTTTTTT. Protein sequence: CASSHRSSGELFF.

This chain joins TRBV29-1 and TRBJ1-2; 8 bases align to TRBD1. J was trimmed by 7 bases and V by 7 bases; bases with no gene match: 11. The germline CDR1 and CDR2 sequences are SQVTM and ANQGSEA. The CDR3 runs to 13 residues. CDR3 DNA sequence: TGCAGCGCCTTGCGACAGGGGACGGGTGGCTACACCTTC. Residues: CSALRQGTGGYTF.

The genes are TRBV15 and TRBJ1-3, with TRBD1 matching over 8 bases. This CDR3 comprises 16 residues. V shed 2 bases, J shed 3 bases, and the junction held 6 bases outside the gene matches. Germline V lookup: CDR1 LNHNV, CDR2 YYDKDF (reference sequence). CDR3 loop: CATSRKTGGGGNTIYF. The CDR3 region has the DNA TGTGCCACCAGCAGAAAAACAGGGGGAGGTGGAAACACCATATATTTT.

V usage is TRBV5-1 and J usage is TRBJ2-7, with D possibly TRBD2 on 5 matching bases. This CDR3 comprises 15 residues. Looked up from germline, CDR1 is SGHRS and CDR2 is YFSETQ. V was clipped by 4 bases and J by 4 bases, with 18 bases between them. CDR3 sequence reads: CASSGGGPDDYEQYF. CDR3 coding DNA: TGCGCCAGCAGCGGAGGAGGACCGGATGATTACGAGCAGTACTTC.

The V gene is TRBV6-5, the J gene TRBJ2-5; D might be TRBD1 (6 bases). V lost 6 bases, J lost 5 bases, and 16 bases lay in between. Germline V lookup: CDR1 MNHEY, CDR2 SVGAGI. The length of the CDR3 is 14 residues. The DNA of the CDR3 is TGTGCCAGCAGAAAACAGGGTCCTATGGAGACCCAGTACTTC. Translation: CASRKQGPMETQYF.

V and J are TRBV6-1 and TRBJ1-4; the D gene is possibly TRBD1 (5 bases). V lost 0 bases to trimming and J lost 16 bases, with 21 bases between them. Germline loops: CDR1 MNHNS, CDR2 SASEGT. The CDR3 contains 15 residues. The DNA for the CDR3 is TGTGCCAGCAGTGAAGCAGTGGGGGGGGTCTCGAATCCGTTTTTT. The encoded protein is CASSEAVGGVSNPFF.

V usage is TRBV6-1 and J usage is TRBJ1-6; unclear D gene. Looked up from germline, CDR1 is MNHNS and CDR2 is SASEGT. V was clipped by 1 base and J by 7 bases, with 5 bases between them. CDR3 length: 13 amino acids. The CDR3 here is CASSEERNSPLHF. The CDR3 DNA follows: TGTGCCAGCAGTGAAGAACGGAATTCACCCCTCCACTTT.

This clone has a single count. The chain carries TRBV4-2 and TRBJ1-4; TRBD1 might be the D (6 bases). V was clipped by 6 bases and J by 5 bases, with 16 bases between them. Germline lookup yields CDR1 LGHNA and CDR2 YNFKEQ. The CDR3 is 15 amino acids. CDR3: CASSQTGTQNEKLFF. CDR3 in DNA: TGTGCCAGCAGTCAAACCGGGACACAAAATGAAAAACTGTTTTTT.

The rearrangement links TRBV9 to TRBJ2-7, with 9 positions matching TRBD1. The CDR3 has 14 amino acids. Germline CDR1 is SGDLS and CDR2 is YYNGEE. Trimming removed 0 bases from V and 2 bases from J; junction bases left unmatched: 0. CDR3 residues: CASSVGDRAYEQYF. CDR3 DNA: TGTGCCAGCAGCGTAGGGGACAGGGCCTACGAGCAGTACTTC.

V usage is TRBV14 and J usage is TRBJ2-1, with D possibly matching TRBD1 (6 bases). V gave up 1 base and J gave up 8 bases, with 12 bases separating them. The CDR3 has 14 residues. Germline values: CDR1 SGHDN, CDR2 FVKESK. Here the CDR3 reads CASSQGTGRHEQFF. CDR3 DNA: TGTGCCAGCAGCCAAGGAACAGGGCGCCATGAGCAGTTCTTC.

This clone appeared a single time. The chain uses TRBV29-1 and TRBJ2-4, with no clear D. The CDR3 length is 16 residues. The V and J ends lost 7 bases and 1 base respectively, with 20 bases between them. Germline CDR1 reads SQVTM; CDR2 reads ANQGSEA. As DNA, the CDR3 is TGCAGCGCAACCGACCCCAGGCCTGGGGCCAAAAACATTCAGTACTTC. Translation gives CSATDPRPGAKNIQYF.

The chain combines TRBV7-8 with TRBJ1-2; D is ambiguous. V shed 1 base and J shed 3 bases, with 6 bases lying between them. This CDR3 contains 13 residues. The V gene's germline CDR1 is SGHVS and CDR2 FQNEAQ. The CDR3, as DNA: TGTGCCAGCAGCTTAGTGCGAGACTATGGCTACACCTTC. Amino acids: CASSLVRDYGYTF.

The rearrangement links TRBV24-1 to TRBJ2-2; 11 bases are shared with TRBD2. The CDR3 has 16 residues. V gave up 6 bases and J gave up 8 bases; unmatched junction bases: 10. Germline values: CDR1 KGHDR, CDR2 SFDVKD. The CDR3 sequence is CATSRLAGGPRGELFF. In nucleotides, the CDR3 is TGTGCCACCAGTCGCCTAGCGGGGGGTCCTCGGGGGGAGCTGTTTTTT.

DNA for the CDR3: TGTGCCAGCACCCTTCGCGTGGGACAGGGCACAGATACGCAGTATTTT. It yields the protein CASTLRVGQGTDTQYF. The chain links TRBV27 to TRBJ2-3; 8 positions match TRBD1. V shed 7 bases, J shed 1 base, and the junction held 10 bases outside the gene matches. The CDR3 has 16 residues. The germline CDR1 and CDR2 sequences are MNHEY and SMNVEV (reference sequence).

The genes are TRBV7-9 and TRBJ2-3; a possible D gene is TRBD2 (6 bases). Germline loops: CDR1 SEHNR, CDR2 FQNEAQ (reference sequence). The CDR3 length is 13 residues. The V end lost 5 bases, the J end lost 10 bases, and 16 bases lay between the germline ends. The CDR3 reads CASSPQTRWAQYF. The CDR3, as DNA: TGTGCCAGCAGCCCCCAGACTAGGTGGGCGCAGTATTTT.

V and J are TRBV7-2 and TRBJ2-7; D perhaps matches TRBD1 (5 bases). CDR1 and CDR2 (germline): SGHTA, FQGNSA. V lost 2 bases to trimming and J lost 4 bases, with 9 bases between them. This CDR3 contains 13 residues. CDR3 sequence: CASSLLGHYEQYF. CDR3 DNA sequence: TGTGCCAGCAGCTTACTGGGGCATTACGAGCAGTACTTC.

The genes are TRBV5-6 and TRBJ1-4; 10 positions agree with TRBD1. There are 17 residues in the CDR3. Germline loops: CDR1 SGHDT, CDR2 YYEEEE. J lost 8 bases, V lost 4 bases, and 14 bases had no gene match. CDR3 in amino acids: CASSPGQGRNVGEKLFF. The DNA for the CDR3 is TGTGCCAGCAGCCCGGGACAGGGGAGGAATGTGGGGGAAAAACTGTTTTTT. The variable domain in full, with the rest retrieved from reference TRBV5-6 and TRBJ1-4, is DAGVTQSPTHLIKTRGQQVTLRCSPKSGHDTVSWYQQALGQGPQFIFQYYEEEERQRGNFPDRFSGHQFPNYSSELNVNALLLGDSALYLCASSPGQGRNVGEKLFFGSGTQLSVL.